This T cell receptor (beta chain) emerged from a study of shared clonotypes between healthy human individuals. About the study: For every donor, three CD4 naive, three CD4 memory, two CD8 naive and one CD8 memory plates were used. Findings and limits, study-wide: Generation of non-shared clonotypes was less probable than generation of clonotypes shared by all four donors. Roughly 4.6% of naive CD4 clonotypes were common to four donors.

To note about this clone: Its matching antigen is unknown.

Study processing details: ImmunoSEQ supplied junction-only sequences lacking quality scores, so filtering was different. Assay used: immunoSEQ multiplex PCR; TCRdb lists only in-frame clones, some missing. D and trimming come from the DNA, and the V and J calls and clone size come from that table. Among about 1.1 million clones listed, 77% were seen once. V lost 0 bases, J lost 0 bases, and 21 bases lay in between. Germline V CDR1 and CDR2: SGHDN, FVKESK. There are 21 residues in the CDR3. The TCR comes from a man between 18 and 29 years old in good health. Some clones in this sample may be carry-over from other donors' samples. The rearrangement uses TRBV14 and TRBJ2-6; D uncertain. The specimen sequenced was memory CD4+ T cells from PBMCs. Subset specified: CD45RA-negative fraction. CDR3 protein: CASSQDLGAFGWSSGANVLTF. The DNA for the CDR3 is TGTGCCAGCAGCCAAGATCTTGGCGCCTTCGGATGGTCCTCTGGGGCCAACGTCCTGACTTTC.